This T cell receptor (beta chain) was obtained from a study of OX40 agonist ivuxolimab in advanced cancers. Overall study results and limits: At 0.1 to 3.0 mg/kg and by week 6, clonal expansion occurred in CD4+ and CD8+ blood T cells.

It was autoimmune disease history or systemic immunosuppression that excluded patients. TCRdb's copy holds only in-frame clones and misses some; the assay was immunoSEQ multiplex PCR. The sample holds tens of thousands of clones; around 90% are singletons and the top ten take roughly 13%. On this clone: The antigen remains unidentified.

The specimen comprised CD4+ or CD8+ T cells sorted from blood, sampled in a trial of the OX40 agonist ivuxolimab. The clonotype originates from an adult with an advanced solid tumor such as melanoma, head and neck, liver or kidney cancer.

The CDR3 reads CASSVPSGGSYEQYF. In nucleotides, the CDR3 is TGTGCCAGCAGTGTCCCTAGCGGGGGCTCCTACGAGCAGTACTTC. The chain joins TRBV28 to TRBJ2-7; 10 bases map to TRBD2. The CDR3 contains 15 residues. V was pared by 5 bases and J by 0 bases, with 4 bases of the junction left unmatched. Germline-derived CDR1 and CDR2 are MDHEN and SYDVKM.